This TCR beta chain stems from a study of T cells in Graves' hyperthyroidism and ophthalmopathy. Amplified TCR beta CDR3 regions derived from RNA transcripts. First-round RT-PCR with HTBI primers amplified the TCR CDR3 region. TCRdb recomputed calls from the multiplex PCR reads with MiXCR, one row per CDR3 protein. The data contain some 400,000 distinct CDR3 sequences, approximately 12% of them singletons. The sample, blood from the first hyperthyroidism diagnosis, precedes any ophthalmopathy symptoms. There are many counts of this clonotype. The TCR was taken from a man younger than 40 with Graves' hyperthyroidism that later progressed to Graves' ophthalmopathy. The sequenced sample was blood.

CDR3 protein: CSARQGSWELFF. CDR3 sequence (DNA): TGCAGTGCTAGACAGGGAAGTTGGGAGCTGTTTTTT. V and J are TRBV20-1 and TRBJ2-2; TRBD1 is a possible D gene (5 bases). V lost 2 bases to trimming and J lost 9 bases, with 10 bases between them. The CDR3 spans 12 residues. CDR1 and CDR2 from the germline V gene are DFQATT and SNEGSKA (reference sequence).